Detailed here is one TCR beta chain. The same CDR3 can be traced to other DNA sequences in this sample. V was clipped by 3 bases and J by 1 base; unmatched bases: 6. Germline V gene data show CDR1 as MGHRA and CDR2 as YSYEKL. The CDR3 runs to 16 residues. The sample belongs to a study of blood T cell repertoires in COVID-19. The repertoire was sequenced with immunoSEQ multiplex PCR; TCRdb's copy has only in-frame clones and lacks some. The profile covers over 150,000 clones, with 83% appearing a single time and roughly 2% taken by the ten largest. The chain combines TRBV4-1 with TRBJ2-3, with 8 bases fitting TRBD2. The clonotype originates from a woman over 75 with acute or convalescent COVID-19. The specimen was peripheral blood. CDR3 nucleotides: TGCGCCAGCAGCCAGGAAGGGACTAGGGGCACAGATACGCAGTATTTT. It codes for CASSQEGTRGTDTQYF.